The sequence of this TCR beta chain was determined in a study of OX40 agonist ivuxolimab in advanced cancers. As for the study in general: Patient treatment consisted of intravenous ivuxolimab administration every 2 weeks at 0.01 to 10 mg/kg. General study results and limits: Partly responding patients at 0.1-3.0 mg/kg showed some of the smallest clonal expansion. There were also nonresponders showing low normalized T-cell clonal expansion.

Assay used: immunoSEQ multiplex PCR; TCRdb lists only in-frame clones, some missing. This table holds about 64,000 clones, 85% found once. As regards this clone: Its antigen is undetermined.

The source of this sequence is an adult with an advanced solid tumor such as melanoma, head and neck, liver or kidney cancer. The material sequenced was CD4+ or CD8+ T cells sorted from blood, taken in a trial of the OX40 agonist ivuxolimab.

The CDR3 DNA follows: TGTGCCTCTAGGAGGACAGTCTTACTCTACAATGAGCAGTTCTTC. Translated: CASRRTVLLYNEQFF. The chain has TRBV27 and TRBJ2-1; TRBD1 is a possible D gene (6 bases). This CDR3 spans 15 amino acids. The V and J ends lost 11 bases and 3 bases respectively, with 20 bases between them. Per the germline V gene, CDR1 is MNHEY and CDR2 is SMNVEV (reference sequence).